The 30 T cell receptor beta chains in this list originate from one sample, sequenced in a study of cytomegalovirus exposure and HLA in healthy donors. A multiplex PCR was run with 60 Vbeta primers and 13 Jbeta primers. Profiled with immunoSEQ multiplex PCR; TCRdb holds only in-frame clones, not every one. The repertoire consists of about 86,000 clones, with almost 80% occurring once and the leading ten covering approximately 6.5%. What was sequenced was PBMCs. These receptors were collected from a female donor in good health and CMV-seronegative.

The rearrangement uses TRBV5-4 and TRBJ2-5; 8 nucleotides align to TRBD1. The junction had 5 bases not matched to a gene; V was cut back by 0 bases and J by 7 bases. Germline CDR1 is SGHNT and CDR2 is YYREEE (reference sequence). The CDR3 contains 14 residues. The CDR3 DNA follows: TGTGCCAGCAGCTTGGCCGACAGGGGAGGGACCCAGTACTTC. This sequence encodes CASSLADRGGTQYF.

The V and J genes are TRBV6-1 and TRBJ2-1, with 10 nucleotides matching TRBD2. CDR3 length: 16 residues. CDR1 is MNHNS and CDR2 is SASEGT in the germline V gene. J lost 2 bases, V lost 7 bases, and 8 bases had no gene match. Written as DNA, the CDR3 is TGTGCCAGCACGGAAGCAGCGGGAGGGGCCTACAATGAGCAGTTCTTC. This codes for CASTEAAGGAYNEQFF.

This chain joins TRBV5-1 and TRBJ1-1; a weak D match, TRBD1 (6 bases). The CDR3 has 11 residues. V dropped 6 bases and J dropped 7 bases, with 10 bases sitting between them. Germline CDR1 SGHRS, CDR2 YFSETQ. The CDR3 DNA is TGCGCCAGCACGGGACACCATGAAGCTTTCTTT. Its translation is CASTGHHEAFF.

The J gene is TRBJ1-2, the V gene TRBV25-1; D is uncertain. V lost 2 bases and J 4 bases, leaving 8 bases between the germline ends. The germline V gene encodes CDR1 MGHDK and CDR2 SYGVNS. The CDR3 runs to 13 residues. This CDR3 reads CASSEGLTYGYTF. The CDR3 nucleotides read TGTGCCAGCAGTGAAGGACTTACCTATGGCTACACCTTC.

V gene TRBV10-1 combines with J gene TRBJ2-7; TRBD1 matches at 9 bases. V dropped 5 bases and J dropped 7; count of bases not matched to a gene: 6. This CDR3 spans 13 amino acids. Germline-derived CDR1 and CDR2 are WNHNN and SYGVQD (reference sequence). As DNA, the CDR3 is TGCGCCAGCAGTCTTTCCGGGACAGGGGAGCAGTACTTC. It encodes CASSLSGTGEQYF.

The DNA of the CDR3 is TGTGCCAGCAGCTTAAACAGGTTAGGGAATGAGCAGTTCTTC. It translates to CASSLNRLGNEQFF. The genes are TRBV7-6 and TRBJ2-1, with D possibly TRBD1 on 5 matching bases. This CDR3 is built from 14 residues. In germline, CDR1 is SGHVS, CDR2 FNYEAQ. V gave up 2 bases and J gave up 7 bases, with 12 bases separating them.

This clone is a singleton in its sample. The rearrangement links TRBV9 to TRBJ1-1; D unclear. V was pared by 4 bases and J by 0 bases, with 10 bases between. CDR1 and CDR2 from the germline V gene are SGDLS and YYNGEE. This CDR3 is built from 14 residues. DNA for the CDR3: TGTGCCAGCAGCCCTCGATACATGAACACTGAAGCTTTCTTT. Residues: CASSPRYMNTEAFF.

This clone is a singleton in its sample. The rearrangement uses TRBV2 and TRBJ2-7, with 8 bases identical to TRBD2. Germline V gene lookup returns CDR1 SNHLY and CDR2 FYNNEI. The CDR3 runs 14 residues. After removal of 2 bases from V and 3 bases from J, the junction contained 3 bases not matched to a gene. CDR3 sequence reads: CASSERGGVYEQYF. CDR3 coding DNA: TGTGCCAGCAGTGAACGGGGGGGTGTCTACGAGCAGTACTTC.

The chain carries TRBV19 and TRBJ1-6; TRBD1 matches at 7 bases. J gave up 7 bases and V 6 bases, and 9 bases lay outside the gene matches. The CDR3 is 15 residues long. CDR1 and CDR2 from the germline V gene are LNHDA and SQIVND (reference sequence). CDR3 amino acids: CASSPTGAGNSPLHF. Here the CDR3 DNA reads TGTGCCAGTAGCCCCACAGGGGCCGGGAATTCACCCCTCCACTTT.

This chain joins TRBV7-9 and TRBJ2-7; TRBD1 is a possible D gene (5 bases). The CDR3 contains 15 residues. Between the trimmed V and J ends, which lost 3 bases and 0 bases, there was a span of 12 bases. Germline CDR1 reads SEHNR; CDR2 reads FQNEAQ (reference sequence). The CDR3 coding sequence is TGTGCCAGCAGCTTTGACAGCGAGAGCTCCTACGAGCAGTACTTC. Protein product: CASSFDSESSYEQYF.

This chain uses TRBV27 with TRBJ1-5, with 11 positions matching TRBD1. The CDR3 spans 17 residues. Germline CDR1 is MNHEY and CDR2 is SMNVEV (reference sequence). V dropped 4 bases and J dropped 1; count of bases not matched to a gene: 6. The CDR3 DNA reads TGTGCCAGCAGTTGGGTGGGGACAGGGGGAAGCAATCAGCCCCAGCATTTT. It specifies CASSWVGTGGSNQPQHF.

The chain joins TRBV4-2 to TRBJ2-7; 7 bases are a match to TRBD2. The J segment lost 3 bases and the V segment lost 0 bases, leaving 2 bases of the junction unmatched. CDR3 size: 14 residues. Germline lookup yields CDR1 LGHNA and CDR2 YNFKEQ. CDR3 region: CASSQDLADYEQYF. The CDR3 region has the DNA TGTGCCAGCAGCCAAGATCTAGCGGACTACGAGCAGTACTTC.

The chain joins TRBV19 to TRBJ1-1; D not resolved. There are 12 residues in the CDR3. The germline V gene encodes CDR1 LNHDA and CDR2 SQIVND (reference sequence). V lost 3 bases to trimming and J lost 11 bases, with 13 bases between them. This CDR3 is CASSISAAGAFF. The CDR3 nucleotides are TGTGCCAGTAGTATCAGTGCCGCAGGTGCTTTCTTT.

The sample holds a few counts of this clone. V usage is TRBV19 and J usage is TRBJ2-6, with a tentative D call TRBD2 (5 bases). V dropped 7 bases and J dropped 6 bases, with 16 bases sitting between them. From germline, CDR1 is LNHDA and CDR2 SQIVND (reference sequence). The CDR3 loop spans 15 amino acids. The CDR3 is CASTQRPGLANVLTF. CDR3 DNA: TGTGCCAGTACCCAAAGGCCGGGGTTGGCCAACGTCCTGACTTTC. Together with reference TRBV19 and TRBJ2-6, the CDR3 gives the full variable domain: DGGITQSPKYLFRKEGQNVTLSCEQNLNHDAMYWYRQDPGQGLRLIYYSQIVNDFQKGDIAEGYSVSREKKESFPLTVTSAQKNPTAFYLCASTQRPGLANVLTFGAGSRLTVL.

The J gene is TRBJ2-7, the V gene TRBV28, with TRBD2 matching over 15 bases. Germline CDR1 MDHEN, CDR2 SYDVKM. V dropped 4 bases and J dropped 4; count of bases not matched to a gene: 2. This CDR3 contains 15 residues. The CDR3 region has the DNA TGTGCCAGCAGTTCAGGGACTAGCGGGAGGTACGAGCAGTACTTC. This encodes CASSSGTSGRYEQYF.

The gene calls are TRBV2 and TRBJ2-2, with 10 bases aligning to TRBD2. The CDR3 has 15 residues. The V gene's germline CDR1 is SNHLY and CDR2 FYNNEI. The ends lost 7 bases at V and 7 bases at J; junction bases unmatched: 9. CDR3 DNA sequence: TGTGCCAGCAAGAGCCGGACTAGCGGAGACGGGGAGCTGTTTTTT. Amino acids: CASKSRTSGDGELFF.

This chain uses TRBV4-3 with TRBJ1-6, with TRBD1 matching over 8 bases. Per germline, CDR1 LGHNA and CDR2 YSLEER. Germline trimming cut 1 base from V and 10 bases from J; bases unmatched to any gene: 3. CDR3 size: 14 residues. The CDR3 region has the DNA TGCGCCAGCAGCCAAGCAGACAGGGGATCACCCCTCCACTTT. Translating it yields CASSQADRGSPLHF.

The rearrangement uses TRBV5-8 and TRBJ1-6, with TRBD1 identical over 7 bases. Germline CDR1 and CDR2: SGHTS and YDEGEE. With V trimmed by 0 bases and J by 7 bases, 1 base remained unmatched. This CDR3 comprises 14 residues. CDR3: CASSLETGNSPLHF. CDR3 in DNA: TGTGCCAGCAGCTTGGAGACAGGGAATTCACCCCTCCACTTT.

This clone was observed a few times. This rearrangement joins TRBV28 to TRBJ1-1, with D possibly matching TRBD1 (5 bases). The CDR3 sequence is 15 residues long. The germline V and J ends were trimmed by 6 bases and 0 bases, with 14 bases remaining between them. Germline CDR1 is MDHEN and CDR2 is SYDVKM. CDR3 loop: CASSPSRGLNTEAFF. CDR3 coding DNA: TGTGCCAGCAGCCCATCACGGGGGTTGAACACTGAAGCTTTCTTT.

The rearrangement uses TRBV28 and TRBJ1-4; D call uncertain. The CDR3 loop spans 15 amino acids. V lost 6 bases to trimming and J lost 3 bases, with 14 bases between them. Germline values: CDR1 MDHEN, CDR2 SYDVKM. This CDR3 reads CASRSAPGSNEKLFF. Written as DNA, the CDR3 is TGTGCCAGCAGATCGGCCCCGGGGTCTAATGAAAAACTGTTTTTT.

The chain joins TRBV28 to TRBJ1-2, with 7 bases fitting TRBD1. Germline values: CDR1 MDHEN, CDR2 SYDVKM. This CDR3 contains 14 residues. V lost 7 bases, J lost 3 bases, and 8 bases stayed unmatched. In nucleotides, the CDR3 is TGTGCCAGCACCTTGACAGGGTTTGACTATGGCTACACCTTC. Amino acid sequence: CASTLTGFDYGYTF.

CDR3 nucleotide sequence: TGTGCCAGTAGTAAGCGGGGAGGGACAGATACGCAGTATTTT. It encodes CASSKRGGTDTQYF. This chain joins TRBV19 and TRBJ2-3; 7 nucleotides agree with TRBD2. This CDR3 has 14 amino acids. Trimming cost V 4 bases and J 3 bases; bases outside gene matches: 4. Germline lookup yields CDR1 LNHDA and CDR2 SQIVND (reference sequence).

V is TRBV6-1 and J is TRBJ1-5; D remains ambiguous. V lost 0 bases, J lost 3 bases, and 15 bases lay in between. Germline CDR1 is MNHNS and CDR2 is SASEGT. There are 17 residues in the CDR3. CDR3 sequence: CASSEALRGGPNQPQHF. Here the CDR3 DNA reads TGTGCCAGCAGTGAAGCGCTTCGGGGAGGGCCCAATCAGCCCCAGCATTTT.

This clone is a singleton in its sample. The chain combines TRBV28 with TRBJ1-2; TRBD1 might be the D (6 bases). V shed 6 bases and J shed 7 bases, with 15 bases lying between them. This CDR3 is built from 13 residues. The germline V gene encodes CDR1 MDHEN and CDR2 SYDVKM. The chain's CDR3 is CASSPTGWLGYTF. The CDR3, as DNA: TGTGCCAGCAGCCCTACAGGGTGGCTTGGCTACACCTTC.

The chain recombines TRBV6-1 with TRBJ2-7, with a possible D match to TRBD1 (6 bases). The length of the CDR3 is 12 residues. Germline-derived CDR1 and CDR2 are MNHNS and SASEGT. With 0 bases removed from V and 12 bases from J, the gap between germline ends came to 12 bases. The CDR3 DNA sequence: TGTGCCAGCAGTGAAGCAGGCAGGGGTGGGTACTTC. Translated: CASSEAGRGGYF.

The chain joins TRBV9 to TRBJ1-1; 12 bases map to TRBD1. With 4 bases clipped from V and 4 bases from J, the junction kept 8 bases outside the gene matches. CDR3 size: 16 residues. The germline V gene encodes CDR1 SGDLS and CDR2 YYNGEE. In nucleotides, the CDR3 is TGTGCCAGCAGCCCGCGGGACAGGGGGCTTGTCACTGAAGCTTTCTTT. Its translation is CASSPRDRGLVTEAFF.

The CDR3 DNA follows: TGTGCCAGCGGACTTCACAGGGGGTCAAACACTGAAGCTTTCTTT. It specifies CASGLHRGSNTEAFF. The chain recombines TRBV28 with TRBJ1-1; 8 positions match TRBD1. The CDR3 covers 15 residues. The trim removed 8 bases at V and 2 bases at J, leaving 10 bases unmatched. Germline V gene data show CDR1 as MDHEN and CDR2 as SYDVKM.

This chain links TRBV6-1 with TRBJ1-5; D uncertain. The CDR3 extends over 14 amino acids. V lost 10 bases and J 2 bases, leaving 15 bases between the germline ends. Germline V CDR1 and CDR2: MNHNS, SASEGT. DNA for the CDR3: TGTGCCACCAAGGGAGTAACGGGCAATCAGCCCCAGCATTTT. Translating gives CATKGVTGNQPQHF.

The chain links TRBV5-1 to TRBJ2-7; TRBD2 matches at 13 bases. This CDR3 contains 16 residues. The V and J ends lost 0 bases and 2 bases, in that order; junction bases with no gene match: 2. The V gene's germline CDR1 is SGHRS and CDR2 YFSETQ. The CDR3 sequence is CASSLDGLAGAYEQYF. The CDR3 region has the DNA TGCGCCAGCAGCTTGGACGGACTAGCGGGAGCCTACGAGCAGTACTTC. The full variable domain, with the rest looked up from reference TRBV5-1 and TRBJ2-7, is KAGVTQTPRYLIKTRGQQVTLSCSPISGHRSVSWYQQTPGQGLQFLFEYFSETQRNKGNFPGRFSGRQFSNSRSEMNVSTLELGDSALYLCASSLDGLAGAYEQYFGPGTRLTVT.

J is TRBJ1-3 and V is TRBV7-9; D unclear. This CDR3 has 17 residues. Germline assignment: CDR1 SEHNR and CDR2 FQNEAQ (reference sequence). The ends were cut back, 5 bases at V and 0 bases at J, with 17 bases in the middle. This CDR3 is CASSEQNRPSSGNTIYF. The CDR3 coding sequence is TGTGCCAGCAGCGAACAGAACAGACCGAGCTCTGGAAACACCATATATTTT.